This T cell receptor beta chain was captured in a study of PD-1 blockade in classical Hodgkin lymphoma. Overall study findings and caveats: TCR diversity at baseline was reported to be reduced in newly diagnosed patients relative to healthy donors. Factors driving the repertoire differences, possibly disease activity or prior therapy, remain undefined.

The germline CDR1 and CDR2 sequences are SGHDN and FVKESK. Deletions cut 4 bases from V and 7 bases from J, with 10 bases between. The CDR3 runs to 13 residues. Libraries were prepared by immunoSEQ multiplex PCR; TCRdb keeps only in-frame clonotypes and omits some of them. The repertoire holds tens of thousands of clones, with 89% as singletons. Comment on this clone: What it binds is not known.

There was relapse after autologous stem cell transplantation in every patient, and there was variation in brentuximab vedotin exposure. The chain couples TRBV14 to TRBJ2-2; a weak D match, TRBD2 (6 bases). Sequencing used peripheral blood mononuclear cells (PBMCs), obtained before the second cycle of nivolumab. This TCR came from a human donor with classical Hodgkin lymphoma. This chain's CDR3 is CASSLWGVGELFF. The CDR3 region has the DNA TGTGCCAGCAGCCTCTGGGGGGTCGGGGAGCTGTTTTTT.